At least ten counts were recorded for the clone carrying this TCR beta chain. No antigen is known for it. Diagnoses were established using clinical symptoms, serum thyroxine and TRAb, thyroid ultrasound and orbital computed tomography. Amplified regions were TCR beta CDR3 sequences from RNA transcripts. TCR CDR3 underwent first-round RT-PCR with the HTBI primer set. TCRdb called the multiplex PCR reads again in MiXCR, with one record for every CDR3 protein. The data contain a few hundred thousand distinct CDR3 sequences, 15% to 20% of them seen just once; the ten biggest clones take up around 28%. This entry comes from a study of T cells in Graves' hyperthyroidism and ophthalmopathy. Study-level findings and limits: By a 13 V-J model, ophthalmopathy was set apart from stable hyperthyroidism.

The CDR3 is 18 amino acids. CDR1 and CDR2 (germline): MDHEN, SYDVKM. Trimming cost V 6 bases and J 1 base; bases outside gene matches: 13. Sequenced: blood. The V call is TRBV28, the J call TRBJ2-7, with 12 bases fitting TRBD2. The sequence derives from a woman aged 30 to 39 with Graves' ophthalmopathy. The CDR3 nucleotides are TGTGCCAGCAGCCTACGACTCAGACTAGCGGGAGTGTCCTACGAGCAGTACTTC. Amino acid sequence: CASSLRLRLAGVSYEQYF.